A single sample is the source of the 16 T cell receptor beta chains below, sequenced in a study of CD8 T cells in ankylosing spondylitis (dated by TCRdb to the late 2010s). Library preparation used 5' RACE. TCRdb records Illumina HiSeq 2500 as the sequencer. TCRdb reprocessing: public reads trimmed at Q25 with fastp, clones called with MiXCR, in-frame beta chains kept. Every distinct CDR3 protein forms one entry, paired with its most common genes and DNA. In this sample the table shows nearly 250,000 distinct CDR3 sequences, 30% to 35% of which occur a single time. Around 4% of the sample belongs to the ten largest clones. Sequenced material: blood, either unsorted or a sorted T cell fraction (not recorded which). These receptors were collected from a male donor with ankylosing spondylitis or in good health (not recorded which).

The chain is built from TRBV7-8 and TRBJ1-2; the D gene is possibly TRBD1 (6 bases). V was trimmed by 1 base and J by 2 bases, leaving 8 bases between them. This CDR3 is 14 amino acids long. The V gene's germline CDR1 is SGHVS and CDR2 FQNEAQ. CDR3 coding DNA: TGTGCCAGCAGCTTAGGCGGACAGAACTATGGCTACACCTTC. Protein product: CASSLGGQNYGYTF.

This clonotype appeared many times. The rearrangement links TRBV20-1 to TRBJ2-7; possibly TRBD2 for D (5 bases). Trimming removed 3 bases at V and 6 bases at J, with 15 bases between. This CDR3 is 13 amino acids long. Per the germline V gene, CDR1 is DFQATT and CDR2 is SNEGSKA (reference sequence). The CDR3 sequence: CSASEGLPFEQYF. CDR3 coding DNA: TGCAGTGCTAGCGAGGGTCTCCCCTTCGAGCAGTACTTC.

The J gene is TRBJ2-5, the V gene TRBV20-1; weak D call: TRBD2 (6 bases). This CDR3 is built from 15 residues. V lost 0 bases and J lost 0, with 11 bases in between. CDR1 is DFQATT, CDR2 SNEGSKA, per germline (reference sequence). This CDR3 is CSAREGLGYQETQYF. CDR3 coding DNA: TGCAGTGCTAGAGAGGGACTGGGTTACCAAGAGACCCAGTACTTC.

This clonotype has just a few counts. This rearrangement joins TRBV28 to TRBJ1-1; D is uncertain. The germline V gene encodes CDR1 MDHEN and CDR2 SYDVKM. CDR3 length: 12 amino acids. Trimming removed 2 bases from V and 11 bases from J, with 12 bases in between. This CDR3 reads CASSLVRSTAFF. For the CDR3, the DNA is TGTGCCAGCAGTTTAGTACGCTCGACGGCTTTCTTT. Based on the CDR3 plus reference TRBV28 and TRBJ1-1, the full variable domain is DVKVTQSSRYLVKRTGEKVFLECVQDMDHENMFWYRQDPGLGLRLIYFSYDVKMKEKGDIPEGYSVSREKKERFSLILESASTNQTSMYLCASSLVRSTAFFGQGTRLTVV.

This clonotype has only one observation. CDR3 residues: CSVELAGGSNEQFF. CDR3 nucleotide sequence: TGCAGCGTTGAATTAGCGGGGGGTTCCAATGAGCAGTTCTTC. The chain links TRBV29-1 to TRBJ2-1; 10 positions agree with TRBD2. Germline V gene lookup returns CDR1 SQVTM and CDR2 ANQGSEA. Trimming at V came to 2 bases and at J to 6 bases, leaving 4 bases not matched to a gene. CDR3 length equals 14 residues.

The CDR3 DNA sequence: TGTGCCAGCAGTTTACCGGGACCTAACAATGAGCAGTTCTTC. Its translation: CASSLPGPNNEQFF. The genes are TRBV6-5 and TRBJ2-1; D might be TRBD1 or TRBD2, each matching 5 bases. Germline V lookup: CDR1 MNHEY, CDR2 SVGAGI. V was shortened by 4 bases and J by 5 bases, with 12 bases between the two germline ends. This CDR3 region has 14 residues.

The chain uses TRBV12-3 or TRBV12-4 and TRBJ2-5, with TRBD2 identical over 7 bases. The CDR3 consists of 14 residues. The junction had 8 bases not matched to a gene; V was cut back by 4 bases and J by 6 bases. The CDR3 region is CASSSHGGLKTQYF. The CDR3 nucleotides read TGTGCCAGCAGTTCCCACGGGGGGTTGAAGACCCAGTACTTC.

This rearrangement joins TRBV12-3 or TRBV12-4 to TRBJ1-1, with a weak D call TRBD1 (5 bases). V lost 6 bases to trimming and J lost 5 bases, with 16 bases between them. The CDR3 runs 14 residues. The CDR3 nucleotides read TGTGCCAGCAGCCGACCTCTGGGGGAGACTGAAGCTTTCTTT. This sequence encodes CASSRPLGETEAFF.

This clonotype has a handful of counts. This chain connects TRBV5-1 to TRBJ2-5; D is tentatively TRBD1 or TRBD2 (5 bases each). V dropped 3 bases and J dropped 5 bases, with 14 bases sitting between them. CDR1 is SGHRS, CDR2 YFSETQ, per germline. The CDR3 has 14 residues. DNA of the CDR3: TGCGCCAGCAGCTCGCAGTCTTGGGGGGAGACCCAGTACTTC. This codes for CASSSQSWGETQYF.

CDR3 amino acids: CAIRPLGVNTDTQYF. CDR3 sequence (DNA): TGTGCCATCAGACCTTTAGGGGTCAACACAGATACGCAGTATTTT. The J gene is TRBJ2-3, the V gene TRBV10-3; possibly TRBD1 for D (5 bases). Trimming left V 6 bases short and J 2 bases short, with 15 bases between. The CDR3 is 15 amino acids. CDR1 and CDR2 from the germline V gene are ENHRY and SYGVKD.

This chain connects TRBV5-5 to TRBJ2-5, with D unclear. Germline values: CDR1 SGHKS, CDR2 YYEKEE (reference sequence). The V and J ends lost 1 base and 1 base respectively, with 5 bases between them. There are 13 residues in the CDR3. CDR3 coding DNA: TGTGCCAGCAGCTTGTATCCCCAAGAGACCCAGTACTTC. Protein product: CASSLYPQETQYF.

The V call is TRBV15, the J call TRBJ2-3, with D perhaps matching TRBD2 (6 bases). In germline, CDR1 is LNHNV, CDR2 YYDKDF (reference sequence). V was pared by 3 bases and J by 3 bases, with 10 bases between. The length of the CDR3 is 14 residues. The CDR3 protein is CATSSIRGTDTQYF. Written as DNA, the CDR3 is TGTGCCACCAGCAGTATCCGGGGGACAGATACGCAGTATTTT.

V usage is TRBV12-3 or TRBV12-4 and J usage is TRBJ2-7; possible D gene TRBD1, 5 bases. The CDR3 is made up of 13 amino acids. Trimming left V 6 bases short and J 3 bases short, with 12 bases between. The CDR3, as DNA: TGTGCCAGCAGCATCGGGCAGGGCTACGAGCAGTACTTC. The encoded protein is CASSIGQGYEQYF.

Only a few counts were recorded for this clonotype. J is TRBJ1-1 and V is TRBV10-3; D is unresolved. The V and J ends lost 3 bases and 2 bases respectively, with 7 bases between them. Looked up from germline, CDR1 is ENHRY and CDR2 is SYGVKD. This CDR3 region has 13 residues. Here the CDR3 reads CAISDPDNTEAFF. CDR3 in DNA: TGTGCCATCAGTGACCCCGATAACACTGAAGCTTTCTTT.

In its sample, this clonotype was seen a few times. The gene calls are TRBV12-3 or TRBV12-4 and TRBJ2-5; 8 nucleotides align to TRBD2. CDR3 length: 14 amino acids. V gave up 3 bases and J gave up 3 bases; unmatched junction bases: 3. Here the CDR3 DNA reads TGTGCCAGCAGTTTCGCGCGGGGGGAAGAGACCCAGTACTTC. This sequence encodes CASSFARGEETQYF.

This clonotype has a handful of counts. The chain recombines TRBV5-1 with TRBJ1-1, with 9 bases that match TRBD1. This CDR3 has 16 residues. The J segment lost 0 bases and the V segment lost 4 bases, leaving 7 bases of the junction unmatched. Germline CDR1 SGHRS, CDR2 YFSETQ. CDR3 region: CASSRGTGLMNTEAFF. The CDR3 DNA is TGCGCCAGCAGCCGTGGGACAGGGCTTATGAACACTGAAGCTTTCTTT.